A selection of T cell receptor beta chains follows, all from one sample in a study of TIL therapy for anti-PD-1-resistant metastatic lung cancer. Data came from immunoSEQ multiplex PCR; TCRdb stores just in-frame clones and leaves some out. The sample lists 45,000 to 60,000 clones, less than 85% occurring once. The material sequenced was tumor tissue, taken at baseline. Source of these receptors: a person aged 25-79 years with non-small cell lung cancer. The CDR3 runs from the conserved cysteine through the conserved F or W. D genes are given only for firm matches. Clone size, where shown, is once, few, many, or a class for clones that have expanded.

V gene: TRBV5-1; D gene: -; clone size: few; J gene: TRBJ2-7; CDR3 protein: CASSPGDTYEQYF; CDR3 DNA: TGCGCCAGCAGCCCCGGGGACACCTACGAGCAGTACTTC
V gene: TRBV29-1; D gene: TRBD1; clone size: -; J gene: TRBJ2-7; CDR3 protein: CSVEGYRGSDEQYF; CDR3 DNA: TGCAGCGTTGAAGGCTACAGGGGGTCCGACGAGCAGTACTTC
V gene: TRBV5-6; D gene: TRBD1; clone size: -; J gene: TRBJ1-2; CDR3 protein: CASSYRGRLDGYGYTF; CDR3 DNA: TGTGCCAGCAGCTACAGGGGCCGCTTAGATGGCTATGGCTACACCTTC
V gene: TRBV7-2; D gene: -; clone size: -; J gene: TRBJ2-3; CDR3 protein: CASSPYGGPGDTQYF; CDR3 DNA: TGTGCCAGCAGCCCATATGGGGGGCCGGGAGATACGCAGTATTTT
V gene: TRBV9; D gene: -; clone size: once; J gene: TRBJ1-3; CDR3 protein: CASSVGSSGNTIYF; CDR3 DNA: TGTGCCAGCAGCGTAGGCAGCTCTGGAAACACCATATATTTT
V gene: TRBV11-2; D gene: -; clone size: -; J gene: TRBJ1-6; CDR3 protein: CASSLVANNSPLHF; CDR3 DNA: TGTGCCAGCAGCTTAGTCGCCAATAATTCACCCCTCCACTTT
V gene: TRBV11-2; D gene: -; clone size: few; J gene: TRBJ1-4; CDR3 protein: CASSFTSSATEKLFF; CDR3 DNA: TGTGCCAGCAGCTTCACAAGTTCGGCGACTGAAAAACTGTTTTTT
V gene: TRBV6-1; D gene: -; clone size: once; J gene: TRBJ2-5; CDR3 protein: CASSEYGRRETQYF; CDR3 DNA: TGTGCCAGCAGTGAATACGGGAGACGAGAGACCCAGTACTTC
V gene: TRBV27; D gene: TRBD1; clone size: few; J gene: TRBJ1-5; CDR3 protein: CASSPDRGSQPQHF; CDR3 DNA: TGTGCCAGCAGTCCCGACAGGGGAAGTCAGCCCCAGCATTTT
V gene: TRBV11-1; D gene: -; clone size: -; J gene: TRBJ1-5; CDR3 protein: CASSPGTVGNQPQHF; CDR3 DNA: TGTGCCAGCAGCCCCGGAACCGTGGGCAATCAGCCCCAGCATTTT
V gene: TRBV28; D gene: -; clone size: -; J gene: TRBJ2-2; CDR3 protein: CASTSPAGIGNTGELFF; CDR3 DNA: TGTGCCAGTACTTCCCCCGCCGGGATCGGGAACACCGGGGAGCTGTTTTTT
V gene: TRBV11-3; D gene: -; clone size: -; J gene: TRBJ2-1; CDR3 protein: CASSLAPVGEQFF; CDR3 DNA: TGTGCCAGCAGCTTAGCCCCCGTCGGTGAGCAGTTCTTC
V gene: TRBV10-3; D gene: -; clone size: -; J gene: TRBJ1-1; CDR3 protein: CAISELWNTEAFF; CDR3 DNA: TGTGCCATCAGTGAGCTGTGGAACACTGAAGCTTTCTTT
V gene: TRBV5-1; D gene: TRBD1; clone size: -; J gene: TRBJ1-3; CDR3 protein: CASSYGDRGFGNTIYF; CDR3 DNA: TGCGCCAGCAGCTACGGGGACAGGGGGTTTGGAAACACCATATATTTT
V gene: TRBV6-5; D gene: -; clone size: -; J gene: TRBJ1-2; CDR3 protein: CASSYGPPRGYTF; CDR3 DNA: TGTGCCAGCAGTTACGGCCCCCCACGTGGCTACACCTTC
V gene: TRBV19; D gene: -; clone size: -; J gene: TRBJ2-7; CDR3 protein: CASTRGAEQYF; CDR3 DNA: TGTGCCAGTACCCGGGGGGCCGAGCAGTACTTC
V gene: TRBV6-5; D gene: -; clone size: -; J gene: TRBJ1-2; CDR3 protein: CASHLGQTFGYTF; CDR3 DNA: TGTGCCAGCCATCTCGGGCAAACCTTTGGCTACACCTTC
V gene: TRBV19; D gene: TRBD1; clone size: -; J gene: TRBJ1-2; CDR3 protein: CASSPLGQTTGVSGYTF; CDR3 DNA: TGTGCCAGTAGTCCCCTGGGACAGACTACGGGGGTGAGTGGCTACACCTTC
V gene: TRBV30; D gene: -; clone size: -; J gene: TRBJ1-5; CDR3 protein: CAWRPRGSNQPQHF; CDR3 DNA: TGTGCCTGGAGGCCCAGGGGTAGCAATCAGCCCCAGCATTTT
V gene: TRBV19; D gene: -; clone size: -; J gene: TRBJ1-4; CDR3 protein: CASSFNEKLFF; CDR3 DNA: TGTGCCAGTAGTTTTAATGAAAAACTGTTTTTT
V gene: TRBV27; D gene: -; clone size: -; J gene: TRBJ1-3; CDR3 protein: CASSPPGSGNTIYF; CDR3 DNA: TGTGCCAGCAGTCCGCCTGGCTCTGGAAACACCATATATTTT
V gene: TRBV4-1; D gene: -; clone size: -; J gene: TRBJ2-7; CDR3 protein: CASRSQGIYEQYF; CDR3 DNA: TGCGCCAGCCGGAGCCAGGGGATTTACGAGCAGTACTTC
V gene: TRBV4-3; D gene: -; clone size: -; J gene: TRBJ2-1; CDR3 protein: CASSQGVLPNEQFF; CDR3 DNA: TGCGCCAGCAGCCAAGGGGTTTTACCCAATGAGCAGTTCTTC
V gene: TRBV27; D gene: -; clone size: -; J gene: TRBJ2-6; CDR3 protein: CASSLFSGANVLTF; CDR3 DNA: TGTGCCAGCAGTTTGTTCTCTGGGGCCAACGTCCTGACTTTC
V gene: TRBV5-1; D gene: TRBD1; clone size: -; J gene: TRBJ2-6; CDR3 protein: CASSLGTGSLANVLTF; CDR3 DNA: TGCGCCAGCAGCCTAGGGACAGGGTCCCTGGCCAACGTCCTGACTTTC
V gene: TRBV19; D gene: -; clone size: once; J gene: TRBJ2-2; CDR3 protein: CASSWGRLNTGELFF; CDR3 DNA: TGTGCCAGTAGTTGGGGACGTCTGAACACCGGGGAGCTGTTTTTT
V gene: TRBV7-7; D gene: -; clone size: -; J gene: TRBJ2-5; CDR3 protein: CASSLLQARQETQYF; CDR3 DNA: TGTGCCAGCAGCTTATTACAGGCTCGTCAAGAGACCCAGTACTTC
V gene: TRBV7-9; D gene: -; clone size: -; J gene: TRBJ1-1; CDR3 protein: CASVTAVGGRSGNTEAFF; CDR3 DNA: TGTGCCAGTGTAACAGCGGTAGGGGGACGGAGCGGGAACACTGAAGCTTTCTTT
V gene: TRBV25-1; D gene: -; clone size: -; J gene: TRBJ2-4; CDR3 protein: CASRAGGGKNIQYF; CDR3 DNA: TGTGCCAGCAGAGCAGGGGGGGGCAAAAACATTCAGTACTTC
V gene: TRBV19; D gene: -; clone size: -; J gene: TRBJ2-3; CDR3 protein: CASSEAGMSTDTQYF; CDR3 DNA: TGTGCCAGTAGTGAGGCGGGGATGAGCACAGATACGCAGTATTTT
V gene: TRBV5-1; D gene: -; clone size: -; J gene: TRBJ2-7; CDR3 protein: CASSLETDRSYEQYF; CDR3 DNA: TGCGCCAGCAGCTTAGAAACGGACCGATCCTACGAGCAGTACTTC
V gene: TRBV6-5; D gene: -; clone size: once; J gene: TRBJ1-2; CDR3 protein: CASSSTRDNYGYTF; CDR3 DNA: TGTGCCAGCAGTTCGACCAGGGACAACTATGGCTACACCTTC
V gene: TRBV6-6; D gene: TRBD1; clone size: medium-sized; J gene: TRBJ1-5; CDR3 protein: CASSFTGEQPQHF; CDR3 DNA: TGTGCCAGCAGTTTTACAGGGGAACAGCCCCAGCATTTT
V gene: TRBV5-5; D gene: -; clone size: few; J gene: TRBJ1-5; CDR3 protein: CASSLAGDQPQHF; CDR3 DNA: TGTGCCAGCAGTCTCGCAGGGGATCAGCCCCAGCATTTT
V gene: TRBV29-1; D gene: TRBD1; clone size: -; J gene: TRBJ2-2; CDR3 protein: CSARTGWITGELFF; CDR3 DNA: TGCAGCGCCAGGACAGGGTGGATCACCGGGGAGCTGTTTTTT
V gene: TRBV19; D gene: -; clone size: few; J gene: TRBJ2-2; CDR3 protein: CASSIEGIGELFF; CDR3 DNA: TGTGCCAGTAGTATAGAGGGGATCGGGGAGCTGTTTTTT
V gene: TRBV6-5; D gene: TRBD2; clone size: -; J gene: TRBJ2-7; CDR3 protein: CASSPSGDPLLEQYF; CDR3 DNA: TGTGCCAGCAGTCCTAGCGGGGACCCGCTTCTGGAGCAGTACTTC
V gene: TRBV28; D gene: -; clone size: -; J gene: TRBJ1-6; CDR3 protein: CASSLIVGGVRTPPLHF; CDR3 DNA: TGTGCCAGCAGTTTAATTGTCGGGGGGGTTAGGACGCCACCCCTCCACTTT
V gene: TRBV5-4; D gene: -; clone size: -; J gene: TRBJ2-5; CDR3 protein: CASSPDYRGQETQYF; CDR3 DNA: TGTGCCAGCAGCCCGGACTACCGGGGGCAAGAGACCCAGTACTTC
V gene: TRBV27; D gene: TRBD1; clone size: few; J gene: TRBJ1-5; CDR3 protein: CASRTGQYSNQPQHF; CDR3 DNA: TGTGCCAGCAGGACGGGACAGTATAGCAATCAGCCCCAGCATTTT
V gene: TRBV19; D gene: -; clone size: -; J gene: TRBJ2-1; CDR3 protein: CASSRQISNEQFF; CDR3 DNA: TGTGCCAGTAGTAGGCAGATTAGCAATGAGCAGTTCTTC
V gene: TRBV4-3; D gene: TRBD2; clone size: -; J gene: TRBJ2-2; CDR3 protein: CASSRTLPGLNTGELFF; CDR3 DNA: TGCGCCAGCAGCCGAACGCTCCCGGGACTAAACACCGGGGAGCTGTTTTTT
V gene: TRBV4-3; D gene: TRBD2; clone size: -; J gene: TRBJ2-1; CDR3 protein: CASSLGGTSASNEQFF; CDR3 DNA: TGCGCCAGCAGCTTGGGAGGGACTAGCGCATCCAATGAGCAGTTCTTC
V gene: TRBV6-5; D gene: -; clone size: -; J gene: TRBJ1-5; CDR3 protein: CASTSGKNQPQHF; CDR3 DNA: TGTGCCAGCACCTCGGGAAAAAATCAGCCCCAGCATTTT
V gene: TRBV6-1; D gene: -; clone size: few; J gene: TRBJ1-2; CDR3 protein: CASSDYYAYGYTF; CDR3 DNA: TGTGCCAGCAGTGATTATTACGCGTATGGCTACACCTTC
V gene: TRBV9; D gene: TRBD1; clone size: -; J gene: TRBJ1-2; CDR3 protein: CASSVARDRDLEGYTF; CDR3 DNA: TGTGCCAGCAGCGTAGCCCGGGACAGGGATTTGGAAGGCTACACCTTC
V gene: TRBV4-1; D gene: -; clone size: few; J gene: TRBJ2-4; CDR3 protein: CASSQDITGAKNIQYF; CDR3 DNA: TGCGCCAGCAGCCAAGATATAACGGGTGCCAAAAACATTCAGTACTTC
V gene: TRBV6-6; D gene: TRBD1; clone size: -; J gene: TRBJ2-7; CDR3 protein: CASSYSTGQGVNEQYF; CDR3 DNA: TGTGCCAGCAGTTACTCGACGGGACAGGGCGTTAACGAGCAGTACTTC
V gene: TRBV11-3; D gene: TRBD2; clone size: -; J gene: TRBJ2-2; CDR3 protein: CASSFRASGDTGELFF; CDR3 DNA: TGTGCCAGCAGCTTTAGGGCTAGCGGAGACACCGGGGAGCTGTTTTTT